The rows below give T cell receptor beta chains drawn from one sample of a study of cytomegalovirus exposure and HLA in healthy donors. This table comes from immunoSEQ multiplex PCR, and its TCRdb copy is limited to in-frame clones, with some not included. This repertoire shows about 150,000 clones, over 70% found once; its top ten account for 5.5% to 7.5%. The sample consisted of PBMCs. These receptors were taken from a man aged 25-45 years in good health and CMV-seropositive. CDR3s include the opening cysteine and the closing phenylalanine or tryptophan. A D gene is named only where the DNA matches it firmly. Where a row states a size, it is once, few, many or the class of an expanded clone; other rows omit it.

CDR3 DNA	CDR3 protein	clone size	J gene	V gene	D gene
TGTGCCAGCAGCCGCGACGCGGAGGAGCAGTTCTTC	CASSRDAEEQFF	once	TRBJ2-1	TRBV7-6	.
TGTGCCAGCAGCGTCTCTGCGGGGTCTAACTACGAGCAGTACTTC	CASSVSAGSNYEQYF	.	TRBJ2-7	TRBV9	.
TGTGCCAGCTATCCGGACACTGCGGCCGGGGAGCTGTTTTTT	CASYPDTAAGELFF	once	TRBJ2-2	TRBV6-5	.
TGTGCCAGCAGCTTAGTGACAGGGGGAGGTACTGAAGCTTTCTTT	CASSLVTGGGTEAFF	.	TRBJ1-1	TRBV7-2	TRBD1
TGTGCCAGCAGCGGGGGGGGTTTCTCTGGAAACACCATATATTTT	CASSGGGFSGNTIYF	.	TRBJ1-3	TRBV9	.
TGCGCCAGCAGTTCGACAGGAAGGGCTGACAATGAGCAGTTCTTC	CASSSTGRADNEQFF	.	TRBJ2-1	TRBV23-1	.
TGTGCCATCAGTGACGGTAGCGGGTCACAAGAGACCCAGTACTTC	CAISDGSGSQETQYF	.	TRBJ2-5	TRBV10-3	TRBD2
TGTGCCAGCAGCCAAGCCGGGGGTAATGAAAAACTGTTTTTT	CASSQAGGNEKLFF	.	TRBJ1-4	TRBV4-2	.
TGTGCCAGCAGTTCCGGACAGGCGTCAAACCAGCCCCAGCATTTT	CASSSGQASNQPQHF	.	TRBJ1-5	TRBV27	TRBD1
TGTGCCTGGAGTACTACCTACAATGAGCAGTTCTTC	CAWSTTYNEQFF	.	TRBJ2-1	TRBV30	.
TGTGCCAGCAGCTCCTTCCTTCCCGGGAACACTGAAGCTTTCTTT	CASSSFLPGNTEAFF	.	TRBJ1-1	TRBV5-5	.
TGTGCCAGCAGCCGGAGGGCAGGGCGCTATGGCTACACCTTC	CASSRRAGRYGYTF	.	TRBJ1-2	TRBV5-6	.
TGCGCCAGCAGCCAAGTCAACAGGGGGAACTATGGCTACACCTTC	CASSQVNRGNYGYTF	few	TRBJ1-2	TRBV4-3	TRBD1
TGCGCCAGCAGCTTGGATGCGACTACTAAAGAGACCCAGTACTTC	CASSLDATTKETQYF	.	TRBJ2-5	TRBV5-1	.
TGCGCCAGCAGTCGTCCAACTAGCGGGAGGCCTTCCTACGAGCAGTACTTC	CASSRPTSGRPSYEQYF	.	TRBJ2-7	TRBV23-1	TRBD2
TGTGCCAGTAGTACCAACGCGGGTGGGACCCAGTACTTC	CASSTNAGGTQYF	.	TRBJ2-5	TRBV19	.
TGTGCCAGCAGTCTACGGACAGTTCAAACCGGGGAGCTGTTTTTT	CASSLRTVQTGELFF	.	TRBJ2-2	TRBV6-5	.
TGCGCCAGCAGCCAAGATCCGAGCAGGAAACTGTTTTTT	CASSQDPSRKLFF	.	TRBJ1-4	TRBV4-1	.
TGTGCCAGCAGCCGCTCTGCAGGGTCCCCCTACGAGCAGTACTTC	CASSRSAGSPYEQYF	.	TRBJ2-7	TRBV7-2	.
TGTGCCAGCAGCTTGGGACTAGCAGATACAGATACGCAGTATTTT	CASSLGLADTDTQYF	.	TRBJ2-3	TRBV5-4	TRBD2
TGTGCCAGTAGTCCTGGGGGGACAGCTTCCTACGAGCAGTACTTC	CASSPGGTASYEQYF	.	TRBJ2-7	TRBV19	.
TGTGCCAGCAGCCAAGTGCAATCTTTAGGGCGGGCCGGGGAGCTGTTTTTT	CASSQVQSLGRAGELFF	.	TRBJ2-2	TRBV4-2	.
TGTGCCAGCAGCTTTAACAGGGAGCAAGAGACCCAGTACTTC	CASSFNREQETQYF	.	TRBJ2-5	TRBV9	.
TGTGCCAGCAGTTTACGAGCGACAGGGACAGGCTATGGCTACACCTTC	CASSLRATGTGYGYTF	.	TRBJ1-2	TRBV28	TRBD1
TGTGCCAGCAGTCCACGGACAGGGCAGCATTTT	CASSPRTGQHF	.	TRBJ1-5	TRBV6-1	TRBD1
TGTGCCAGCAGTTACTCGACAGGGCAAAATGAAAAACTGTTTTTT	CASSYSTGQNEKLFF	few	TRBJ1-4	TRBV6-5	TRBD1
TGTGCCAGACGACAGGGGGGATCTAGCACAGATACGCAGTATTTT	CARRQGGSSTDTQYF	.	TRBJ2-3	TRBV30	TRBD1
TGTGCCAGCAGCCAAGGCACCGGACTAGCGTTAAATGAGCAGTTCTTC	CASSQGTGLALNEQFF	.	TRBJ2-1	TRBV14	TRBD2
TGTGCCAGCAGTGACTGGTCGGGAGGGGAGCAGTTCTTC	CASSDWSGGEQFF	.	TRBJ2-1	TRBV6-4	TRBD2
TGTGCCAGCAGCTTGGTGACAGGGTGGAATGAGCAGTTCTTC	CASSLVTGWNEQFF	.	TRBJ2-1	TRBV5-6	TRBD1
TGTGCCAGCAGGGAAGGTAGCTCTGGAAACACCATATATTTT	CASREGSSGNTIYF	.	TRBJ1-3	TRBV2	.
TGTGCCAGCAGTTTACCTACCCGGACAGGGTTAAATACGCAGTATTTT	CASSLPTRTGLNTQYF	.	TRBJ2-3	TRBV27	TRBD1
TGTGCCAGCAGTTCGGGGAGATCATCCCACGCTTTCTTT	CASSSGRSSHAFF	.	TRBJ1-1	TRBV27	.
TGTGCCAGCAGCATCAGGACAGGGTTTGAAAAACTGTTTTTT	CASSIRTGFEKLFF	.	TRBJ1-4	TRBV11-3	TRBD1
TGTGCCAGCAGTTATTACAGGGGGCTTACAGATACGCAGTATTTT	CASSYYRGLTDTQYF	.	TRBJ2-3	TRBV6-5	TRBD1
TGTGCCAGCAGTTACTTGTGGGAGGTCAGCAATGAGCAGTTCTTC	CASSYLWEVSNEQFF	.	TRBJ2-1	TRBV6-5	.
TGTGCCAGCAGTTTAAGCGGGCATAATTCACCCCTCCACTTT	CASSLSGHNSPLHF	.	TRBJ1-6	TRBV28	.
TGTGCCAGCAGTGAGACAGGGGGAGAACTCTATGGCTACACCTTC	CASSETGGELYGYTF	.	TRBJ1-2	TRBV25-1	TRBD1
TGTGCCAGTAGTCGACAGGGGGCGGACACCGGGGAGCTGTTTTTT	CASSRQGADTGELFF	.	TRBJ2-2	TRBV19	TRBD1
TGCGCCAGCAGCTATATGACAGGGGGCCATTCAGTAATTGAAGCTTTCTTT	CASSYMTGGHSVIEAFF	few	TRBJ1-1	TRBV5-1	TRBD1
TGTGCCAGCAGCTTAGCGCCGGGACTAGTAACCGGGGAGCTGTTTTTT	CASSLAPGLVTGELFF	.	TRBJ2-2	TRBV7-6	TRBD2
TGTGCCAGCAGCTCCGTTAGGGGCGGGAGGGCCGGTGAGCAGTTCTTC	CASSSVRGGRAGEQFF	.	TRBJ2-1	TRBV7-2	TRBD2
TGTGCCAGCAGCCAAACAGGGGAAACTGAAGCTTTCTTT	CASSQTGETEAFF	.	TRBJ1-1	TRBV9	TRBD1
TGTGCCAGCACCCCACGTGGGACAGGGGATGAAAAACTGTTTTTT	CASTPRGTGDEKLFF	.	TRBJ1-4	TRBV28	TRBD1
TGCGCCAGCGAGGGACAGGGCACTGAAGCTTTCTTT	CASEGQGTEAFF	once	TRBJ1-1	TRBV10-2	TRBD1